Sequencing of this T cell receptor (beta chain) was carried out in a study of T-cell reconstitution after alpha-beta-depleted transplantation in children. Many counts were recorded for this clonotype. Germline CDR1 reads MNHEY; CDR2 reads SMNVEV (reference sequence). Losses at the gene ends were 6 bases for V and 1 base for J; bases not matched to a gene: 8. The CDR3 is 16 amino acids. As it was prepared, the TCRbeta library received unique molecular identifiers. TCRdb reprocessed the PCR reads with MiXCR, giving one entry per CDR3 protein. Of roughly 240,000 distinct CDR3 sequences in the sample, approximately 8% were seen once.

The genes are TRBV27 and TRBJ2-2, with 7 bases that match TRBD1. Specimen: PBMCs, mostly from graft donor cells, collected 180 days after TCRalphabeta/CD19-depleted stem cell transplant. The origin of this receptor is a male patient younger than 18 who had a stem cell transplant for acute lymphoblastic leukemia, so the T cells may come from the graft donor. Here the CDR3 DNA reads TGTGCCAGCAGACCGGGCCACAGGGGGAACACCGGGGAGCTGTTTTTT. Protein: CASRPGHRGNTGELFF.